Reported below is one T cell receptor beta chain. The sample is drawn from a study of blood T cell repertoires in COVID-19. Study summary: Acute and convalescent COVID-19 samples came from the United States, Italy and Spain. PBMCs, B-cell-depleted T cells, or T cells provided the cDNA or gDNA that made up the material.

Per germline, CDR1 MDHEN and CDR2 SYDVKM. The CDR3 has 13 residues. Trimming removed 9 bases at V and 8 bases at J, with 16 bases between. While infection was still active, Seattle patients were enrolled and then followed longitudinally. In the original analysis: Cell counts per sample came from amplifying reference gene primers. Repertoires were generated with immunoSEQ multiplex PCR, while TCRdb's copy carries only in-frame clones and drops some. V and J calls and clone size are copied from that table; D and trimming were computed from the DNA. Among about 170,000 clones listed, almost 85% were seen once.

V is TRBV28 and J is TRBJ1-4, with D perhaps TRBD1 (6 bases). What was sequenced was peripheral blood. The sequence was collected from a woman older than 75 with COVID-19, enrolled during active disease. The CDR3: CASLGGSREKLFF. For the CDR3, the DNA is TGTGCCAGTCTAGGGGGAAGTCGGGAAAAACTGTTTTTT. The full variable domain, in which reference TRBV28 and TRBJ1-4 provide the parts outside the CDR3, is DVKVTQSSRYLVKRTGEKVFLECVQDMDHENMFWYRQDPGLGLRLIYFSYDVKMKEKGDIPEGYSVSREKKERFSLILESASTNQTSMYLCASLGGSREKLFFGSGTQLSVL.